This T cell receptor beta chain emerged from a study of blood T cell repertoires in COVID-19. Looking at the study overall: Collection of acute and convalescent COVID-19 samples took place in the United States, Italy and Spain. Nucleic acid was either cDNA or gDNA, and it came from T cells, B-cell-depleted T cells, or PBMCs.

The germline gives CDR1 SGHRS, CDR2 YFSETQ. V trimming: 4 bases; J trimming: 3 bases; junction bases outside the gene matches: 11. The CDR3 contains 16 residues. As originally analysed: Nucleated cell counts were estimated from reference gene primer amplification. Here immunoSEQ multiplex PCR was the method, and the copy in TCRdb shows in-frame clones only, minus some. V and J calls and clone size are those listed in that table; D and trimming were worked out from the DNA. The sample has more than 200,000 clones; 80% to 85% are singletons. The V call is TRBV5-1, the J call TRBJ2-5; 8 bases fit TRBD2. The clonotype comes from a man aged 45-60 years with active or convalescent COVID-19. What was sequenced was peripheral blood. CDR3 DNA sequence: TGCGCCAGCAGCCCCACCCCGGGGGGGGTGGAAGAGACCCAGTACTTC. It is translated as CASSPTPGGVEETQYF.